This T cell receptor beta chain was documented in a study of T cells in Graves' hyperthyroidism and ophthalmopathy (dated by TCRdb to about 2019). A note on the overall study: Peripheral blood samples were taken at initial diagnosis, before any treatment was given. Prospective prediction of ophthalmopathy was tested in an independent validation cohort consisting of about 20 hyperthyroidism patients and 15 to 17 patients who later progressed to ophthalmopathy. To identify TCR V-J signatures that set the groups apart, the researchers used a discovery cohort of 100 or so patients, made up of 40 to 45 with Graves' ophthalmopathy and about 60 with stable Graves' hyperthyroidism. According to the paper, TCR Vbeta CDR3 sequencing was carried out on 120 to 150 peripheral blood samples, which came from under 50 ophthalmopathy, some 73 hyperthyroidism and approximately 17 progressor patients. Following sampling, methimazole starting at 30 mg daily was given to hyperthyroidism patients, and high-dose intravenous methylprednisolone was given to ophthalmopathy patients. Thyroid tissue and blood T-cell repertoires from over 5 Graves' hyperthyroidism patients were also compared in the study. The 80 to 100 discovery patients were randomly divided into training and test sets at a 7:3 ratio. Study-wide conclusions, independent of this receptor: No statistical method was used to fix the sample size in advance, and group allocation was not hidden from the investigators. In cross-validation, a model built on a 13 V-J signature told ophthalmopathy apart from stable hyperthyroidism with 85% to 90% sensitivity and about 81% specificity, and in testing the same model reached 80%/75%. Most expanded thyroid clonotypes (frequency above 0.001) were also found in blood, which suggests that blood repertoires may mirror thyroid immune responses. During validation, the model predicted progression to ophthalmopathy a median of approximately six months ahead of onset, with just under 71% sensitivity and 72.22% specificity.

Moderately to severely active disease, a Clinical Activity Score of at least 3, a NOSPECS grade of at least 4, and a duration under 3 months were present in ophthalmopathy patients. Exclusion was applied to patients with uncontrolled infections, other autoimmune diseases, pregnancy or lactation. Clinical symptoms, serum thyroxine and TRAb, thyroid ultrasound, and orbital computed tomography formed the basis for the diagnoses. PBMCs were isolated from about 9.1 ml of fresh peripheral blood by Ficoll-Paque density gradient centrifugation. Total RNA was extracted using Trizol reagent, and RNA quality was assessed on an Agilent 2100 Bioanalyzer. The CDR3 covers 15 residues, taking in both the cysteine and the phenylalanine. Only CDR3 DNA is held: 45 bases, read in frame from base 1. CDR1 and CDR2, looked up from the germline V gene (reference sequence), are GTSNPN and SVGIG. V is clipped by 0 bases and J by 3 bases, and the sequence between their germline boundaries is 14 bases long.

The sample holds many counts of this clonotype. The clone's antigen remains unknown. No much larger clonotype is one base removed from it; base qualities were not supplied. The TCR beta CDR3 regions were amplified from the RNA transcripts. The TCR CDR3 was subjected to a first round of RT-PCR using the HTBI primer set and the Qiagen OneStep RT-PCR kit. The libraries were constructed in a second round of multiplex PCR and then size-selected and purified. Sequencing of the libraries was done on an Illumina HiSeq2000 using paired-end 100 bp reads. In the authors' own workflow: SOAPnuke was used to process the raw data, removing reads that contained adapters or uncalled bases, had a mean Phred below 15, or lacked an exact match to the constant primer or identifier. High-quality paired reads were merged with COPE v1.2.5, and unique nucleotide sequences were defined as clonotypes. MiTCR v1.1 was used to align the clonotypes against IMGT TRBV, TRBD and TRBJ reference segments. The analysis was restricted to V-J combinations with a frequency above 0.0001, which together covered roughly 99% of the repertoires. The TCS score was defined as the ratio of F50 (clonal expansion) to E x V (chaos), calculated using BLOSUM62-based TCRdist between CDR3 peptides within each V-J. Welch's t-statistics and random forest reduced roughly 500 V-J features to 13, which were used in a naive Bayes classifier (R e1071). Through fastp at Q25 and MiXCR, TCRdb rebuilt clones from the public reads, retaining in-frame beta chains. All rows with the same CDR3 protein become a single entry with the most common DNA and genes. In this record, the V and J calls reflect TCRdb's handling and not the investigators' own analysis. The sample data list around 600,000 distinct CDR3 sequences, and about 14% of these were observed just once. About 7% of the sample is taken by the ten largest.

Sequencing used blood. The rearrangement combines TRBV30 with TRBJ1-2, with TRBD1 as a weak D call on 5 bases. This TCR was recovered from a woman aged 18 to 35 with Graves' ophthalmopathy. In nucleotide form, the sequence is TGTGCCTGGAGTGTACCGGGGGGTGGATACTATGGCTACACCTTC. This is translated as CAWSVPGGGYYGYTF. When the CDR3 is completed using the reference TRBV30 and TRBJ1-2 genes on either side, the full variable domain is SQTIHQWPATLVQPVGSPLSLECTVEGTSNPNLYWYRQAAGRGLQLLFYSVGIGQISSEVPQNLSASRPQDRQFILSSKKLLLSDSGFYLCAWSVPGGGYYGYTFGSGTRLTVV.